What follows is one TCR beta chain and its context. The data derive from a study of blood T cell repertoires in COVID-19. Produced via immunoSEQ multiplex PCR; TCRdb's table is partial and in-frame only. Of about 88,000 clones listed, 85% were seen once; the top ten hold approximately 14%. The CDR3 is 14 amino acids. Germline trimming cut 1 base from V and 4 bases from J; bases unmatched to any gene: 5. CDR1 and CDR2 from the germline V gene are SGHTS and YDEGEE. Sequencing was performed on peripheral blood. V is TRBV5-8 and J is TRBJ2-7; TRBD2 matches at 7 bases. The origin of this receptor is a woman in her sixties or seventies with acute or convalescent COVID-19. The CDR3 bases are TGTGCCAGCAGCTTGAAGGGGACTATGTACGAGCAGTACGTC. It specifies CASSLKGTMYEQYV.